Below, one T cell receptor beta chain is given with its context. Per the authors' pipeline: Amplifying reference gene primers gave estimates of nucleated cell counts. The protocol was immunoSEQ multiplex PCR, while the TCRdb copy is restricted to in-frame clones and leaves out a portion. V, J and clone size reflect that table, while D and trimming were determined from the DNA. Among approximately 140,000 clones listed, about 91% were seen once. This specimen comes from a study of blood T cell repertoires in COVID-19. About the research overall: The United States, Italy and Spain were the sources of the acute and convalescent COVID-19 samples.

Germline V gene lookup returns CDR1 KGHSH and CDR2 LQKENI. V shed 0 bases, J shed 4 bases, and the junction held 10 bases outside the gene matches. The CDR3 is made up of 17 amino acids. The sequencing sample was made of peripheral blood. The rearrangement uses TRBV18 and TRBJ2-3; the match to TRBD2 covers 7 bases. This sequence was found in a human donor in a cohort sampled during active COVID-19. The CDR3 protein is CASSPPLTSSKADTQYF. The CDR3 DNA reads TGTGCCAGCTCACCACCCCTGACTAGCAGTAAGGCAGATACGCAGTATTTT.